This TCR beta chain was recorded in a study of blood T cell repertoires in COVID-19. In the study overall: T cells, B-cell-depleted T cells, or PBMCs supplied cDNA or gDNA.

In the original analysis: The authors estimated nucleated cell counts from reference gene primer amplification. Assay: immunoSEQ multiplex PCR; the TCRdb copy retains only in-frame clones and omits some. V, J and clone size are those of that table, while D and trimming were read from the DNA. The table records about 220,000 clones, over 80% of them present only once. This clone was counted between two and nine times. Trimming cost V 5 bases and J 1 base, with 14 bases left between them. Germline CDR1 and CDR2: SEHNR and FQNEAQ (reference sequence). The CDR3 runs to 15 residues. This receptor was taken from a human donor in a cohort sampled during active COVID-19. V usage is TRBV7-9 and J usage is TRBJ1-1; tentatively, D is TRBD1 (5 bases). Material: peripheral blood. CDR3: CASSPDNLRNTEAFF. The CDR3, as DNA: TGTGCCAGCAGCCCGGACAATCTGAGGAACACTGAAGCTTTCTTT.